This entry features one T cell receptor (beta chain) sequence. Its antigen is still unknown. Other DNA sequences in this specimen translate into the identical CDR3. Authors' data handling: ImmunoSEQ output held junction-only sequences without quality scores, so filtering differed. Clones were read by immunoSEQ multiplex PCR, and TCRdb kept only the in-frame ones, dropping some. V and J calls and clone size are those listed in that table; D and trimming were worked out from the DNA. The profile shows 950,000 to 1,300,000 clones, under 80% of them singletons. This entry belongs to a study of shared clonotypes between healthy human individuals. Overall study context: Donor composition was a couple of women and three men, aged 18 to 49. Overall study findings and caveats: Naive subsets tended to show greater estimated richness than memory subsets.

Memory CD4+ cells were the fraction left after CD45RA+ naive selection. This CDR3 has 15 residues. V was cut by 4 bases and J by 0 bases, with 10 bases left in between. CDR1 LNHDA and CDR2 SQIVND come from the germline V gene (reference sequence). This TCR was recovered from a man between 18 and 29 years old in good health. Sequenced: memory CD4+ T cells sorted from blood. The sample's subset: CD45RA-negative fraction. The rearrangement joins TRBV19 to TRBJ1-5; maybe TRBD1 (5 bases). This CDR3 reads CASSTGGLSNQPQHF. The CDR3 nucleotides read TGTGCCAGTAGTACCGGGGGTCTTAGCAATCAGCCCCAGCATTTT.